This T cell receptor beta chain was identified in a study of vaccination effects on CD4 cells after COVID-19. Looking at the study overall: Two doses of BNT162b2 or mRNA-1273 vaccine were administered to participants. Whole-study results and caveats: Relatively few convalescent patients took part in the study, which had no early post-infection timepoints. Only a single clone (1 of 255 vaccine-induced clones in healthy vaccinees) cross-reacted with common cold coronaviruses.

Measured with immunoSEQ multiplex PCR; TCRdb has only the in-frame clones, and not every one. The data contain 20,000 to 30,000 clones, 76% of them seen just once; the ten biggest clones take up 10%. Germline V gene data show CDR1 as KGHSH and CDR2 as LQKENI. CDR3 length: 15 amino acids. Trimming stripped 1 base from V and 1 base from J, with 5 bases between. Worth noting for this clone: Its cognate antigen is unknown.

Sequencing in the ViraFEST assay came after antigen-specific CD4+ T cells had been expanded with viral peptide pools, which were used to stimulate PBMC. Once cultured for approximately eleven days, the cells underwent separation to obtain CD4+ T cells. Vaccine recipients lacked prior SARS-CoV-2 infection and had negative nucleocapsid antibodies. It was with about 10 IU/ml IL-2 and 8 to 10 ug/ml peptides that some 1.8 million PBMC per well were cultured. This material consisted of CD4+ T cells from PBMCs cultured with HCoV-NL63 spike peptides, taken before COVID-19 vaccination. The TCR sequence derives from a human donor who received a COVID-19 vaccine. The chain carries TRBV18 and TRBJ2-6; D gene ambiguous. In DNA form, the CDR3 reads TGTGCCAGCTCACCACTGGCTTCTGGGGCCAACGTCCTGACTTTC. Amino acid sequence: CASSPLASGANVLTF.